The 4 T cell receptor beta chains reported below all come from one sample, sequenced in a study of T cells in Graves' hyperthyroidism and ophthalmopathy (dated by TCRdb to the late 2010s). Libraries were prepared through multiplex PCR. The instrument was an Illumina HiSeq 2000. The TCR beta CDR3 regions were amplified from the RNA transcripts. For the first round of RT-PCR on the TCR CDR3, the HTBI primer set was used together with the Qiagen OneStep RT-PCR kit. TCRdb reprocessing: public reads trimmed at Q25 with fastp, clones called with MiXCR, in-frame beta chains kept. Every entry covers one CDR3 protein and lists the most common genes and DNA from its rows. The sample contains around 540,000 distinct CDR3 sequences, roughly 50% of them found a single time. Nearly 8.5% of the sample lies in the top ten. Input material: peripheral blood or thyroid tissue (not recorded which). The receptors stem from a young woman with Graves' hyperthyroidism. Donor details come from another sample of the same person, matched by shared clones.

This chain connects TRBV29-1 to TRBJ1-2, with TRBD1 identical over 11 bases. The CDR3 runs 12 residues. Germline V gives CDR1 SQVTM, CDR2 ANQGSEA. Trimming at V came to 7 bases and at J to 10 bases, leaving 8 bases not matched to a gene. For the CDR3, the DNA is TGCAGCGCAGCCGGGACAGGGGGTTTCTACACCTTC. Translation: CSAAGTGGFYTF.

A word on this clonotype: This is likely an artifact of a read error, given a far larger clone one base away. The rearrangement joins TRBV7-9 to TRBJ2-7; the D is unclear. CDR1 is SEHNR and CDR2 is FQNEAQ in the germline V gene (reference sequence). The CDR3 is 11 residues long. The CDR3 sequence is CSSSSDYEQYF. The CDR3 coding sequence is TGTTCCAGCAGCTCCGACTACGAGCAGTACTTC.

The rearrangement uses TRBV20-1 and TRBJ1-1; 8 bases are a match to TRBD1. The CDR3 is 14 residues long. V lost 3 bases, J lost 4 bases, and 7 bases stayed unmatched. Germline V gives CDR1 DFQATT, CDR2 SNEGSKA (reference sequence). CDR3 nucleotides: TGCAGTGCTAGCCGGACAGGGTTGTTCACTGAAGCTTTCTTT. This encodes CSASRTGLFTEAFF.

The chain recombines TRBV7-2 with TRBJ2-7; D perhaps matches TRBD1 (6 bases). The length of the CDR3 is 15 residues. V was clipped by 4 bases and J by 6 bases, with 19 bases between them. CDR1 is SGHTA, CDR2 FQGNSA, per germline. The CDR3 nucleotides are TGTGCCAGCAGCTCGGAAAGGACAGAACTCCCCGAGCAGTACTTC. Protein sequence: CASSSERTELPEQYF.